The 9 T cell receptor beta chains below were found in one sample sequenced in a study of CD8 T cells in ankylosing spondylitis. Study-level findings and limits: For ankylosing spondylitis blood, a TCR beta motif of fewer than 10 highly homologous variants appeared characteristic.

TCRdb reanalysed the 5' RACE reads using MiXCR and keeps one entry per CDR3 protein. Altogether roughly 440,000 distinct CDR3 sequences are present, about 15% being singletons, with the ten largest covering 0.85% to 1.3%. No antigen is known for these receptors. The specimen sequenced was blood, either unsorted or a sorted T cell fraction (not recorded which). Source of these receptors: a male donor with ankylosing spondylitis.

The rearrangement joins TRBV29-1 to TRBJ2-1, with D possibly matching TRBD2 (7 bases). V lost 4 bases, J lost 6 bases, and 22 bases lay in between. CDR3 size: 16 residues. Germline CDR1 SQVTM, CDR2 ANQGSEA. CDR3 nucleotides: TGCAGCGTTGTAGGGAGGGACACCGCGCGGGGCAATGAGCAGTTCTTC. It specifies CSVVGRDTARGNEQFF.

There are many counts of this clonotype. DNA of the CDR3: TGTGCCAGCAAACGGACAGGGGAAGGGAGCACTGAAGCTTTCTTT. Its translation: CASKRTGEGSTEAFF. The chain joins TRBV12-3 or TRBV12-4 to TRBJ1-1; TRBD1 agrees at 9 bases. The CDR3 has 15 residues. V was clipped by 7 bases and J by 4 bases; unmatched bases: 10.

In its sample, this clonotype was seen a few times. V gene TRBV12-3 or TRBV12-4 combines with J gene TRBJ2-1; 13 bases map to TRBD2. V lost 3 bases, J lost 8 bases, and 4 bases stayed unmatched. The CDR3 covers 15 residues. CDR3 amino acids: CASSLGTSGTDEQFF. The CDR3 bases are TGTGCCAGCAGTTTGGGGACTAGCGGGACGGATGAGCAGTTCTTC.

This clonotype has a single count. The chain recombines TRBV7-2 with TRBJ2-7; 9 bases map to TRBD1. V was clipped by 5 bases and J by 7 bases; unmatched bases: 15. This CDR3 has 16 residues. Germline lookup yields CDR1 SGHTA and CDR2 FQGNSA. The CDR3: CASSLTAGTGSSEQYF. In DNA form, the CDR3 reads TGTGCCAGCAGCCTGACAGCTGGGACAGGGAGTAGTGAGCAGTACTTC.

This clonotype has just a few counts. The chain recombines TRBV7-3 with TRBJ2-2, with D perhaps matching TRBD2 (5 bases). The length of the CDR3 is 16 residues. V shed 0 bases and J shed 1 base, with 9 bases lying between them. Germline-derived CDR1 and CDR2 are SGHTA and FQGTGA. The CDR3 sequence is CASSLTSGMNTGELFF. DNA of the CDR3: TGTGCCAGCAGCTTAACCAGCGGCATGAACACCGGGGAGCTGTTTTTT.

This clonotype has more than one count but fewer than ten. The rearrangement joins TRBV2 to TRBJ1-4; unclear D gene. The CDR3 is 15 amino acids. Trimming removed 1 base at V and 5 bases at J, with 11 bases between. Germline V gives CDR1 SNHLY, CDR2 FYNNEI. The CDR3 spells CASSEVASANEKLFF. CDR3 in DNA: TGTGCCAGCAGTGAAGTGGCATCTGCAAATGAAAAACTGTTTTTT.

The rearrangement joins TRBV3-1 to TRBJ2-7; 11 bases are shared with TRBD2. With 0 bases clipped from V and 3 bases from J, the junction kept 10 bases outside the gene matches. CDR3 length equals 18 residues. Germline V gene data show CDR1 as LGHDT and CDR2 as YNNKEL (reference sequence). CDR3 sequence (DNA): TGTGCCAGCAGCCAAGATAGGTCGGGGACTAGCGGAGTCTACGAGCAGTACTTC. Its protein product is CASSQDRSGTSGVYEQYF.

This clonotype was seen only a few times. This chain connects TRBV24-1 to TRBJ1-5; tentative D call: TRBD1 (5 bases). Germline CDR1 is KGHDR and CDR2 is SFDVKD. The CDR3 runs 13 residues. Deletions cut 9 bases from V and 5 bases from J, with 13 bases between. CDR3 nucleotides: TGTGCCACCCGGGGCAGGGTGGATCAGCCCCAGCATTTT. Amino acids: CATRGRVDQPQHF.

V is TRBV4-1 and J is TRBJ2-7; perhaps TRBD2 as D (5 bases). Germline CDR1 and CDR2: MGHRA and YSYEKL. The V gene lost 4 bases and the J gene lost 6 bases, with 19 bases spanning the gap. The CDR3 has 15 residues. CDR3 amino acids: CASSLGHGVQVEQYF. CDR3 in DNA: TGCGCCAGCAGCCTGGGCCACGGGGTCCAGGTCGAGCAGTACTTC.